This passage covers 30 T cell receptor beta chains from one sample sequenced in a study of cytomegalovirus exposure and HLA in healthy donors. Researchers ran the PCR with 60 Vbeta and 13 Jbeta primers. Assay used: immunoSEQ multiplex PCR; TCRdb lists only in-frame clones, some missing. The sample holds about 190,000 clones, around nine tenths seen once. Specimen: PBMCs. These receptors were taken from a woman under 30 in good health and CMV-seronegative.

The V call is TRBV2, the J call TRBJ2-5, with TRBD2 matching over 8 bases. This CDR3 region has 14 residues. Germline V gene data show CDR1 as SNHLY and CDR2 as FYNNEI. Germline trimming cut 6 bases from V and 4 bases from J; bases unmatched to any gene: 7. The chain's CDR3 is CASRSGGPAETQYF. The CDR3 coding sequence is TGTGCCAGCAGGTCGGGGGGGCCTGCAGAGACCCAGTACTTC.

CDR3 DNA: TGTGCCAGCAGTTTATTACAGGGGACTAATGAAAAACTGTTTTTT. Translated: CASSLLQGTNEKLFF. The V call is TRBV2, the J call TRBJ1-4, with TRBD1 matching over 7 bases. Germline trimming cut 5 bases from V and 2 bases from J; bases unmatched to any gene: 5. Germline V CDR1 and CDR2: SNHLY, FYNNEI. The CDR3 totals 15 residues.

This clone was counted only a few times. The rearrangement joins TRBV30 to TRBJ1-3; no firm D call. Trimming stripped 0 bases from V and 6 bases from J, with 3 bases between. Germline V gene data show CDR1 as GTSNPN and CDR2 as SVGIG (reference sequence). The CDR3 runs to 11 residues. The CDR3 region has the DNA TGTGCCTGGAGTGTTCAAAACACCATATATTTT. It translates to CAWSVQNTIYF.

V is TRBV5-1 and J is TRBJ2-7, with no clear D. Germline loops: CDR1 SGHRS, CDR2 YFSETQ. The germline V and J ends were trimmed by 0 bases and 0 bases, with 7 bases remaining between them. This CDR3 is 14 amino acids long. The CDR3 DNA reads TGCGCCAGCAGCTTGGAGAGGATCTCCTACGAGCAGTACTTC. Its protein is CASSLERISYEQYF.

The chain combines TRBV5-1 with TRBJ1-4; D call uncertain. V lost 0 bases, J lost 0 bases, and 6 bases lay in between. The CDR3 consists of 15 residues. CDR1 and CDR2 from the germline V gene are SGHRS and YFSETQ. The CDR3 is CASSLGGATNEKLFF. DNA of the CDR3: TGCGCCAGCAGCTTGGGAGGAGCAACTAATGAAAAACTGTTTTTT. Full variable domain (rest looked up from reference TRBV5-1 and TRBJ1-4): KAGVTQTPRYLIKTRGQQVTLSCSPISGHRSVSWYQQTPGQGLQFLFEYFSETQRNKGNFPGRFSGRQFSNSRSEMNVSTLELGDSALYLCASSLGGATNEKLFFGSGTQLSVL.

The gene calls are TRBV6-6 and TRBJ2-5, with 12 bases matching TRBD2. TRBJ2-7 explains the end of the DNA better; the J call may be wrong. The CDR3 extends over 13 amino acids. Germline V gene lookup returns CDR1 MNHNY and CDR2 SVGAGI (reference sequence). The chain's CDR3 is CASRLAGVGEQYF. In DNA, the CDR3 is TGTGCCAGTCGACTAGCGGGGGTCGGCGAGCAGTACTTC.

The V call is TRBV5-1, the J call TRBJ1-2, with TRBD1 identical over 8 bases. CDR3 length: 14 residues. The germline gives CDR1 SGHRS, CDR2 YFSETQ. J was trimmed by 6 bases and V by 0 bases; bases with no gene match: 4. The CDR3 here is CASSLGTGKDGYTF. CDR3 DNA sequence: TGCGCCAGCAGCTTGGGGACAGGGAAAGATGGCTACACCTTC.

The CDR3 reads CASSFGEGHDEQFF. The CDR3, as DNA: TGCGCCAGCAGCTTCGGGGAGGGACACGATGAGCAGTTCTTC. The V and J genes are TRBV5-1 and TRBJ2-1, with D possibly matching TRBD2 (7 bases). Germline CDR1 SGHRS, CDR2 YFSETQ. V lost 2 bases and J lost 8, with 14 bases in between. This CDR3 spans 14 amino acids.

CDR3 region: CASSLAPGDGAPLHF. The CDR3 DNA follows: TGCGCCAGCAGCTTGGCCCCAGGGGACGGGGCACCCCTCCACTTT. This chain uses TRBV5-1 with TRBJ1-6; maybe TRBD1 (6 bases). Germline V gives CDR1 SGHRS, CDR2 YFSETQ. Trimming pared 0 bases from V and 11 bases from J, leaving 15 bases between. The CDR3 is 15 residues long.

The chain has TRBV6-5 and TRBJ2-3, with D tentatively TRBD2 (5 bases). Germline CDR1 and CDR2: MNHEY and SVGAGI. V lost 8 bases and J lost 4, with 19 bases in between. The CDR3 is 15 amino acids. The CDR3: CASSPLKGVADTQYF. The CDR3 DNA sequence: TGTGCCAGCTCCCCCCTAAAGGGAGTAGCAGATACGCAGTATTTT.

The chain uses TRBV4-2 and TRBJ1-6, with D hard to call. The CDR3 extends over 15 amino acids. The germline V gene encodes CDR1 LGHNA and CDR2 YNFKEQ. The V gene lost 7 bases and the J gene lost 8 bases, with 18 bases spanning the gap. The CDR3 DNA sequence: TGTGCCAGCACCACAACCCCCCGGAGGGATTCACCCCTCCACTTT. Translation gives CASTTTPRRDSPLHF.

The J gene is TRBJ2-3, the V gene TRBV10-3; weak D call: TRBD2 (6 bases). This CDR3 contains 16 residues. V was cut by 6 bases and J by 1 base, with 17 bases left in between. Germline V lookup: CDR1 ENHRY, CDR2 SYGVKD. In nucleotides, the CDR3 is TGTGCCATCAGCCCGATTACGGGGGAGGGCACAGATACGCAGTATTTT. Translating it yields CAISPITGEGTDTQYF.

The rearrangement uses TRBV6-5 and TRBJ1-1; D is ambiguous. The V end was cut by 5 bases, the J end by 7 bases, with 17 bases between. This CDR3 is built from 14 residues. Germline V gives CDR1 MNHEY, CDR2 SVGAGI. This CDR3 is CASSVWAGKNEAFF. CDR3 DNA sequence: TGTGCCAGCAGTGTTTGGGCGGGGAAGAATGAAGCTTTCTTT.

The rearrangement links TRBV2 to TRBJ2-3; 7 bases agree with TRBD1. Germline lookup yields CDR1 SNHLY and CDR2 FYNNEI. The CDR3 sequence is 18 residues long. The V segment lost 0 bases and the J segment 0 bases; nucleotides outside the gene matches: 9. The CDR3 spells CASSEARTGASSTDTQYF. The CDR3 DNA reads TGTGCCAGCAGTGAAGCACGTACAGGGGCCTCTAGCACAGATACGCAGTATTTT.

This clone was picked up one time. The chain uses TRBV5-4 and TRBJ1-3, with 7 bases aligning to TRBD1. V shed 4 bases and J 0 bases; nucleotides not matched to a gene: 4. Per germline, CDR1 SGHNT and CDR2 YYREEE (reference sequence). The CDR3 runs 15 residues. The CDR3 here is CASSRQGSSGNTIYF. The CDR3 bases are TGTGCCAGCAGCCGACAGGGTTCCTCTGGAAACACCATATATTTT.

This clone is a singleton in its sample. V is TRBV21-1 and J is TRBJ2-7; the D call in the table, TRBD1, was not verified against the DNA. TRBV21-1 is deemed a pseudogene. This CDR3 is 17 amino acids long. The chain's CDR3 is CASSKPARRLPRGEQYF. CDR3 in DNA: TGTGCCAGCAGCAAACCGGCACGAAGGCTCCCGAGGGGGGAGCAGTACTTC.

V and J are TRBV5-4 and TRBJ2-2; TRBD2 aligns across 11 bases. Per the germline V gene, CDR1 is SGHNT and CDR2 is YYREEE (reference sequence). This CDR3 is 15 amino acids long. The V gene end was trimmed by 4 bases and the J gene end by 7 bases; junction bases not matched to a gene: 6. This CDR3 is CASSSTSGRIGELFF. CDR3 DNA: TGTGCCAGCAGCAGCACTAGCGGGAGAATCGGGGAGCTGTTTTTT.

This clone was counted once. The V gene is TRBV7-2, the J gene TRBJ2-4; TRBD1 matches 8 bases. Germline V gene data show CDR1 as SGHTA and CDR2 as FQGNSA. V shed 6 bases, J shed 6 bases, and the junction held 4 bases outside the gene matches. The length of the CDR3 is 13 residues. CDR3 residues: CASRNTGGNIQYF. In DNA, the CDR3 is TGTGCCAGCAGGAATACAGGGGGAAACATTCAGTACTTC. The full variable domain, completed using reference TRBV7-2 and TRBJ2-4, is GAGVSQSPSNKVTEKGKDVELRCDPISGHTALYWYRQSLGQGLEFLIYFQGNSAPDKSGLPSDRFSAERTGGSVSTLTIQRTQQEDSAVYLCASRNTGGNIQYFGAGTRLSVL.

The chain links TRBV5-1 to TRBJ1-1; TRBD1 matches at 7 bases. With V trimmed by 0 bases and J by 0 bases, 8 bases remained unmatched. There are 17 residues in the CDR3. Per germline, CDR1 SGHRS and CDR2 YFSETQ. CDR3 nucleotide sequence: TGCGCCAGCAGCTTGGTTGGGACAGTGGCTGTGAACACTGAAGCTTTCTTT. The encoded protein is CASSLVGTVAVNTEAFF. The full variable domain, completed using reference TRBV5-1 and TRBJ1-1, is KAGVTQTPRYLIKTRGQQVTLSCSPISGHRSVSWYQQTPGQGLQFLFEYFSETQRNKGNFPGRFSGRQFSNSRSEMNVSTLELGDSALYLCASSLVGTVAVNTEAFFGQGTRLTVV.

The rearrangement joins TRBV7-2 to TRBJ2-3, with D possibly matching TRBD2 (5 bases). The CDR3 extends over 18 amino acids. The ends were cut back, 1 base at V and 0 bases at J, with 17 bases in the middle. CDR1 and CDR2 (germline): SGHTA, FQGNSA. The CDR3 bases are TGTGCCAGCAGCTTAGTCCCCTCTGGCGGACTTAGCACAGATACGCAGTATTTT. Amino acid sequence: CASSLVPSGGLSTDTQYF.

Comment on this clone: The CDR3 does not close with the conserved phenylalanine or tryptophan, likely indicating a read error. The chain has TRBV7-6 and TRBJ1-1, with a possible D match to TRBD1 (5 bases). The V end was cut by 1 base, the J end by 8 bases, with 14 bases between. This CDR3 comprises 14 residues. Germline V gives CDR1 SGHVS, CDR2 FNYEAQ. CDR3 in amino acids: CASSLGGHYAEAFL. In DNA form, the CDR3 reads TGTGCCAGCAGCTTAGGGGGCCACTACGCGGAAGCTTTCCTT.

The chain employs TRBV2 and TRBJ2-1; D might be TRBD2 (6 bases). Germline V lookup: CDR1 SNHLY, CDR2 FYNNEI. V was clipped by 4 bases and J by 7 bases, with 14 bases between them. The CDR3 runs 14 residues. The CDR3 DNA sequence: TGTGCCAGCAGTGCGGGGGACGTCGAGAATGAGCAGTTCTTC. Its translation is CASSAGDVENEQFF.

V is TRBV4-3 and J is TRBJ1-2; perhaps TRBD1 as D (6 bases). Per the germline V gene, CDR1 is LGHNA and CDR2 is YSLEER. V dropped 1 base and J dropped 4 bases, with 13 bases sitting between them. The CDR3 is 15 amino acids. CDR3 nucleotides: TGCGCCAGCAGCCAAGCCACAGGGTCGAGCTATGGCTACACCTTC. It specifies CASSQATGSSYGYTF.

The chain carries TRBV11-3 and TRBJ2-7; 7 bases align to TRBD1. The V gene end was trimmed by 0 bases and the J gene end by 1 base; junction bases not matched to a gene: 9. CDR3 length equals 17 residues. Germline V gives CDR1 SGHNT, CDR2 YENEEA. CDR3 protein: CASSLDPGGTVSYEQYF. CDR3 nucleotides: TGTGCCAGCAGCTTAGACCCAGGTGGGACAGTATCCTACGAGCAGTACTTC.

This chain joins TRBV10-3 and TRBJ2-6; TRBD1 might be the D (6 bases). Germline values: CDR1 ENHRY, CDR2 SYGVKD. CDR3 length: 19 residues. The germline V and J ends were trimmed by 6 bases and 1 base, with 22 bases remaining between them. The CDR3 is CAISPFWSQGLSGANVLTF. The CDR3 nucleotides are TGTGCCATCAGCCCCTTTTGGTCACAGGGTCTATCTGGGGCCAACGTCCTGACTTTC.

This chain uses TRBV27 with TRBJ2-2; 14 bases line up with TRBD2. V gave up 2 bases and J gave up 1 base; unmatched junction bases: 3. In germline, CDR1 is MNHEY, CDR2 SMNVEV (reference sequence). The CDR3 has 18 amino acids. In DNA form, the CDR3 reads TGTGCCAGCAGTTTAAGGACTAGCGGGAGGCGGAACACCGGGGAGCTGTTTTTT. This encodes CASSLRTSGRRNTGELFF.

The V call is TRBV4-2, the J call TRBJ1-1; 9 bases line up with TRBD1. Germline V CDR1 and CDR2: LGHNA, YNFKEQ. Trimming at V came to 0 bases and at J to 4 bases, leaving 6 bases not matched to a gene. The CDR3 is made up of 16 amino acids. CDR3 bases: TGTGCCAGCAGCCAAGAGGGGACAGGGAGTAGCACTGAAGCTTTCTTT. Translated, it gives CASSQEGTGSSTEAFF.

V gene TRBV27 combines with J gene TRBJ2-2; no firm D call. Trimming stripped 5 bases from V and 6 bases from J, with 4 bases between. Germline CDR1 is MNHEY and CDR2 is SMNVEV (reference sequence). CDR3 length equals 11 residues. The CDR3 reads CASSLAGELFF. The DNA for the CDR3 is TGTGCCAGCAGTCTAGCCGGGGAGCTGTTTTTT.

This chain connects TRBV5-1 to TRBJ2-5; 8 bases agree with TRBD2. The V gene's germline CDR1 is SGHRS and CDR2 YFSETQ. The J segment lost 4 bases and the V segment lost 4 bases, leaving 12 bases of the junction unmatched. The CDR3 extends over 16 amino acids. CDR3 sequence: CASSPQPRGAGETQYF. The CDR3, as DNA: TGCGCCAGCAGCCCCCAGCCGCGGGGGGCCGGAGAGACCCAGTACTTC.

The chain links TRBV4-3 to TRBJ1-2, with 7 bases fitting TRBD1. Germline V gene lookup returns CDR1 LGHNA and CDR2 YSLEER. V lost 4 bases, J lost 4 bases, and 9 bases stayed unmatched. CDR3 length: 15 residues. The CDR3 DNA reads as TGCGCCAGCAGCCCGGACAGGCCTGCAAGCTATGGCTACACCTTC. This encodes CASSPDRPASYGYTF.